This T cell receptor beta chain came from a study of neurological immune-mediated disorders. The V gene's germline CDR1 is LGHDT and CDR2 YNNKEL (reference sequence). V was clipped by 0 bases and J by 0 bases, with 8 bases between them. The CDR3 length is 15 residues. Many counts were recorded for this clonotype. Each CDR3 protein is one row after TCRdb ran MiXCR on the 5' RACE reads. The data hold tens of thousands of distinct CDR3 sequences, with roughly an eighth observed a single time. V usage is TRBV3-1 and J usage is TRBJ1-2, with D possibly matching TRBD1 (6 bases). This TCR derives from a woman in her 50s in good health. The sequenced material came from PBMCs. The DNA for the CDR3 is TGTGCCAGCAGCCAAGAAGACAGGCCTAACTATGGCTACACCTTC. Residues: CASSQEDRPNYGYTF.